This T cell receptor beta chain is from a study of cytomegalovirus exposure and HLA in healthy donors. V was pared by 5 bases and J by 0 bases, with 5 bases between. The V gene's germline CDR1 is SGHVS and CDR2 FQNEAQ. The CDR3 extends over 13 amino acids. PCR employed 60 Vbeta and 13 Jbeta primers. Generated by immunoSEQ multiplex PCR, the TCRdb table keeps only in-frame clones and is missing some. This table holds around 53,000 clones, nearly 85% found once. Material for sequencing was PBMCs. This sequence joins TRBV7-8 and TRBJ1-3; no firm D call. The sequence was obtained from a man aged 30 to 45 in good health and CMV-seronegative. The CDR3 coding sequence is TGTGCCAGCAGCCCTAACTCTGGAAACACCATATATTTT. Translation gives CASSPNSGNTIYF.